One sample yielded the 18 T cell receptor beta chains listed below, sequenced in a study of blood T cell repertoires in COVID-19. Some clones are missing from TCRdb's copy, which holds only in-frame ones; the method was immunoSEQ multiplex PCR. The table has nearly 350,000 clones, around 88% seen once. Sequenced input: peripheral blood. These receptors all stem from a man in his thirties or forties with active or convalescent COVID-19.

V gene TRBV15 combines with J gene TRBJ2-1; weak D call: TRBD2 (6 bases). Germline values: CDR1 LNHNV, CDR2 YYDKDF (reference sequence). With 2 bases removed from V and 5 bases from J, the gap between germline ends came to 10 bases. The CDR3 spans 14 residues. In DNA form, the CDR3 reads TGTGCCACCAGCAGAAAGGGACTCCACAATGAGCAGTTCTTC. Protein: CATSRKGLHNEQFF.

V usage is TRBV4-1 and J usage is TRBJ1-6; 12 nucleotides match TRBD1. The germline gives CDR1 MGHRA, CDR2 YSYEKL. This CDR3 spans 15 amino acids. V was pared by 4 bases and J by 8 bases, with 3 bases of the junction left unmatched. Here the CDR3 reads CASSPGQGAHSPLHF. CDR3 nucleotides: TGCGCCAGCAGCCCGGGACAGGGGGCTCATTCACCCCTCCACTTT.

The chain couples TRBV18 to TRBJ2-7, with TRBD2 matching 7 bases. This CDR3 spans 15 amino acids. The junction had 5 bases not matched to a gene; V was cut back by 3 bases and J by 0 bases. CDR1 is KGHSH, CDR2 LQKENI, per germline. CDR3: CASSPLPGGSYEQYF. The CDR3 DNA sequence: TGTGCCAGCTCACCTCTCCCGGGGGGCTCCTACGAGCAGTACTTC. The full variable domain, its missing parts supplied by reference TRBV18 and TRBJ2-7, is NAGVMQNPRHLVRRRGQEARLRCSPMKGHSHVYWYRQLPEEGLKFMVYLQKENIIDESGMPKERFSAEFPKEGPSILRIQQVVRGDSAAYFCASSPLPGGSYEQYFGPGTRLTVT.

The chain joins TRBV7-9 to TRBJ2-7; 9 bases are shared with TRBD2. The germline CDR1 and CDR2 sequences are SEHNR and FQNEAQ (reference sequence). This CDR3 is 15 amino acids long. Losses at the gene ends were 1 base for V and 4 bases for J; bases not matched to a gene: 5. This chain's CDR3 is CASSLGLAGRYEQYF. In nucleotides, the CDR3 is TGTGCCAGCAGCTTAGGCCTAGCGGGACGTTACGAGCAGTACTTC. The complete variable domain, with remaining parts taken from reference TRBV7-9 and TRBJ2-7, reads DTGVSQNPRHKITKRGQNVTFRCDPISEHNRLYWYRQTLGQGPEFLTYFQNEAQLEKSRLLSDRFSAERPKGSFSTLEIQRTEQGDSAMYLCASSLGLAGRYEQYFGPGTRLTVT.

The rearrangement joins TRBV19 to TRBJ2-3; TRBD2 aligns across 13 bases. The germline CDR1 and CDR2 sequences are LNHDA and SQIVND (reference sequence). There are 18 residues in the CDR3. The junction had 12 bases not matched to a gene; V was cut back by 8 bases and J by 1 base. The CDR3 sequence: CASALGLAGEHGTDTQYF. The CDR3 DNA reads TGTGCCAGTGCCCTAGGACTAGCGGGAGAGCATGGCACAGATACGCAGTATTTT.

The chain carries TRBV27 and TRBJ2-1, with TRBD2 matching 11 bases. From germline, CDR1 is MNHEY and CDR2 SMNVEV (reference sequence). Trimming took 0 bases from V and 8 from J; bases not matched to a gene: 9. The CDR3 runs 17 residues. DNA for the CDR3: TGTGCCAGCAGTTTATCGGCCTTAGCGGGGGGGTGGGATGAGCAGTTCTTC. Amino acids: CASSLSALAGGWDEQFF.

This chain connects TRBV6-5 to TRBJ2-7; D may be TRBD1 (6 bases). The CDR3 is 13 amino acids. Trimming took 6 bases from V and 5 from J, leaving 14 bases between them. Germline V gives CDR1 MNHEY, CDR2 SVGAGI. CDR3 sequence reads: CASRTAGAHEQYF. The DNA of the CDR3 is TGTGCCAGCAGGACAGCAGGGGCCCACGAGCAGTACTTC.

This chain links TRBV10-3 with TRBJ1-4; 7 bases line up with TRBD1. The trim removed 2 bases at V and 4 bases at J, leaving 1 base unmatched. CDR1 and CDR2 from the germline V gene are ENHRY and SYGVKD. This CDR3 contains 14 residues. The CDR3 DNA sequence: TGTGCCATCAGTGAGGACAGGGATAATGAAAAACTGTTTTTT. It yields the protein CAISEDRDNEKLFF.

The CDR3 is CASSLRETGELFF. The DNA for the CDR3 is TGTGCCAGCAGTTTACGGGAGACCGGGGAGCTGTTTTTT. The chain is built from TRBV27 and TRBJ2-2; D might be TRBD2 (6 bases). The CDR3 spans 13 residues. V was trimmed by 2 bases and J by 5 bases, leaving 6 bases between them. CDR1 MNHEY and CDR2 SMNVEV come from the germline V gene (reference sequence).

V gene TRBV5-1 combines with J gene TRBJ2-7; 13 bases line up with TRBD2. Germline V gene lookup returns CDR1 SGHRS and CDR2 YFSETQ. The trim removed 4 bases at V and 3 bases at J, leaving 4 bases unmatched. This CDR3 spans 15 amino acids. The CDR3 region is CASSLWTSGSYEQYF. CDR3 nucleotides: TGCGCCAGCAGCCTGTGGACTAGCGGGAGCTACGAGCAGTACTTC.

The V and J genes are TRBV5-5 and TRBJ1-3; 8 bases are shared with TRBD1. V lost 0 bases and J lost 0; bases outside the gene matches: 2. The CDR3 is made up of 16 amino acids. Germline CDR1 and CDR2: SGHKS and YYEKEE (reference sequence). The CDR3 is CASSLVDRGSGNTIYF. The CDR3 region has the DNA TGTGCCAGCAGCTTGGTCGACAGGGGCTCTGGAAACACCATATATTTT.

The chain's CDR3 is CASSVGSSGGAYEQYF. The CDR3 DNA is TGTGCCAGCAGCGTAGGTAGTAGCGGGGGGGCCTACGAGCAGTACTTC. This chain joins TRBV9 and TRBJ2-7; 11 bases line up with TRBD2. The CDR3 totals 16 residues. Looked up from germline, CDR1 is SGDLS and CDR2 is YYNGEE. V lost 0 bases and J lost 2; bases outside the gene matches: 4.

The chain joins TRBV9 to TRBJ2-3, with 13 positions matching TRBD2. V shed 3 bases, J shed 5 bases, and the junction held 3 bases outside the gene matches. Germline V CDR1 and CDR2: SGDLS, YYNGEE. This CDR3 is built from 15 residues. The CDR3 region is CASSGLAGGKDTQYF. In DNA form, the CDR3 reads TGTGCCAGCAGCGGACTAGCGGGGGGTAAAGATACGCAGTATTTT.

The rearrangement joins TRBV9 to TRBJ1-4; D perhaps matches TRBD1 (5 bases). CDR1 SGDLS and CDR2 YYNGEE come from the germline V gene. The V end was cut by 5 bases, the J end by 4 bases, with 18 bases between. This CDR3 contains 16 residues. As DNA, the CDR3 is TGTGCCAGCAGTCCCCCCGACAGCTACTTTAATGAAAAACTGTTTTTT. This translates into CASSPPDSYFNEKLFF.

The rearrangement links TRBV29-1 to TRBJ2-3, with a possible D match to TRBD2 (6 bases). CDR1 SQVTM and CDR2 ANQGSEA come from the germline V gene. The CDR3 loop spans 14 amino acids. V dropped 3 bases and J dropped 2 bases, with 12 bases sitting between them. This CDR3 is CSVDRGGATDTQYF. CDR3 nucleotides: TGCAGCGTTGATCGGGGCGGGGCCACAGATACGCAGTATTTT.

As for this clone: An end of the junction differs from the germline gene, which may be a read error. The rearrangement links TRBV11-2 to TRBJ2-7; maybe TRBD2 (5 bases). The CDR3 runs to 12 residues. CDR1 is SGHAT and CDR2 is FQNNGV in the germline V gene. CDR3 nucleotide sequence: TGTGGCAGCGGCGGCGCCCCCTACGAGCAGTACTTC. Its translation: CGSGGAPYEQYF. Full variable domain (remainder filled in from reference TRBV11-2 and TRBJ2-7): EAGVAQSPRYKIIEKRQSVAFWCNPISGHATLYWYQQILGQGPKLLIQFQNNGVVDDSQLPKDRFSAERLKGVDSTLKIQPAKLEDSAVYLCGSGGAPYEQYFGPGTRLTVT.

The chain joins TRBV2 to TRBJ2-7, with 8 bases fitting TRBD1. Losses at the gene ends were 7 bases for V and 5 bases for J; bases not matched to a gene: 13. Germline values: CDR1 SNHLY, CDR2 FYNNEI. The CDR3 has 15 residues. The CDR3 nucleotides are TGTGCCAGCACCGAATGGAGGACAGGGAACAACGAGCAGTACTTC. It is translated as CASTEWRTGNNEQYF.

The rearrangement joins TRBV20-1 to TRBJ1-4; TRBD1 might be the D (6 bases). Deletions cut 3 bases from V and 8 bases from J, with 13 bases between. The germline V gene encodes CDR1 DFQATT and CDR2 SNEGSKA (reference sequence). The CDR3 sequence is 13 residues long. CDR3 DNA: TGCAGTGCTAGTATACAGGGAAGAGAAAAACTGTTTTTT. Amino acids: CSASIQGREKLFF.